This T cell receptor (beta chain) derives from a study of T cell responses to AZD1222 COVID-19 vaccine (dated by TCRdb to 2020 to 2023). Regarding the complete study: TCR sequencing covered more than 230 trial participants: 200 to 220 given two doses of AZD1222 and approximately 26 given two doses of MenACWY control vaccine. Trial participants were enrolled by age into subgroups of 18-55, 56-69 and 70-plus years, and around 150, 28 and 57 TCR-sequenced participants, respectively, were included in these subgroups. What the work shows at the level of the full study, not this receptor alone: Epitopes outside the regions mutated in the B.1.351 and B.1.1.7 variants were reportedly recognized by nearly half of the unique spike-specific TCRs. No day 14 peak-response samples were available, so repertoires were characterized only after the peak T cell response. The 56-69-year group was small, and its depth increase did not reach significance, likely because of low power. After two AZD1222 doses, both the breadth and the depth of spike-specific TCRs were significantly higher than at day 0 and than in MenACWY recipients. Participants were mostly white British and included more females than males, and it was suggested by the authors that clonal diversity may have been underestimated. Conclusions about previously exposed vaccinees are limited because only six or seven AZD1222 recipients were SARS-CoV-2 seropositive at baseline. Vaccine-associated CD4 TCRs spanned the whole spike protein, with dominant responses in regions 160-218 and 743-854.

On this clone: Its antigen specificity is not known. Per-base qualities were not stored, and no clone one base away is much larger.

Trimming removed 0 bases from V and 4 bases from J, leaving 11 bases between the germline ends. Based on the germline V gene, the CDR1 and CDR2 sequences are SGHRS and YFSETQ. Its CDR3 holds 14 amino acids, cysteine through phenylalanine. CDR3 DNA only is kept here, 42 bases in frame from base 1. The CDR3 regions of human TCRbeta chains were subjected to immunosequencing. Under the source paper's analysis protocol: TCRs in the repertoires were compared against a reference library of SARS-CoV-2-specific TCRs that had been generated with the MIRA antigen-specificity platform. Breadth meant the fraction of unique TCRs that were SARS-CoV-2-associated, whereas depth meant the fraction of total T cells that were SARS-CoV-2-associated. Using the MIRA data, each spike-specific TCR was mapped to the spike region that the TCR reacts to and placed in a CD4 or CD8 class. Log10-transformed breadth and depth values were compared by one-way ANOVA with Sidak's multiple comparisons tests. The immuneACCESS repertoire file appears here via TCRdb, limited to in-frame rearrangements. These files lack a portion of the clones; in checked studies, under half of the deficit traces to unresolved V genes, and the cause of the others is not known. D and trimming were read from the DNA, whereas the V and J calls and clone size are those reported in that table. The sample profile shows tens of thousands of clones; 70% to 90% of them were found once. The ten largest clones take up approximately 3.6% of the sample.

Read against the paper, the sample's time point label means: about 28 days (+/-7) after the second vaccine dose. AZD1222 recipients given second doses at about 4 weeks or at about 12 weeks were pooled, since spike-specific TCR depth and breadth were not found to differ between the two schedules. The vaccinee samples were drawn from two UK trials, COV001 and COV002, one of which was a single-blind randomized controlled phase 2/3 trial testing AZD1222 (ChAdOx1 nCoV-19) in healthy adults. For TCRbeta chain sequencing, PBMC samples were collected from trial participants at day 0 and at day 28 after the second dose.

The sequence came from an adult who received the AZD1222 COVID-19 vaccine. Here the sequenced sample was peripheral blood, taken 28 days after the second AZD1222 dose. The chain is encoded by TRBV5-1 joined to TRBJ2-7, with no reliable assignment of the D segment. The DNA is as follows: TGCGCCAGCAGCTTGGCCCCAGGAGAGTACGAGCAGTACTTC. This yields the protein CASSLAPGEYEQYF. Reference TRBV5-1 and TRBJ2-7 proteins supply the regions before and after the CDR3; the full variable domain is: KAGVTQTPRYLIKTRGQQVTLSCSPISGHRSVSWYQQTPGQGLQFLFEYFSETQRNKGNFPGRFSGRQFSNSRSEMNVSTLELGDSALYLCASSLAPGEYEQYFGPGTRLTVT.